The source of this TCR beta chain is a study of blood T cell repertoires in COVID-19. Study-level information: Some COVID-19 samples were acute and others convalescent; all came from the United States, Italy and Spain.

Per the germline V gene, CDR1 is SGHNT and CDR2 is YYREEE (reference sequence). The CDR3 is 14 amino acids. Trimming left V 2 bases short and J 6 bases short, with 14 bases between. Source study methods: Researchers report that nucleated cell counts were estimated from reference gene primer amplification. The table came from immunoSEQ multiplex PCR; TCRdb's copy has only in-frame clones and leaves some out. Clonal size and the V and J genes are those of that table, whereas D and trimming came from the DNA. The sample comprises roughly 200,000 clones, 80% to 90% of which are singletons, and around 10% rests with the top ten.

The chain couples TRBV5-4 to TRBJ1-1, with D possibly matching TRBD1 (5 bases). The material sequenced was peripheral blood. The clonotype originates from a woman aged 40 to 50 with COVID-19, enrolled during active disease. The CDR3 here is CASSFPDRFSEAFF. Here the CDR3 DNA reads TGTGCCAGCAGCTTCCCAGACAGATTTTCTGAAGCTTTCTTT.